Shown below are 8 T cell receptor beta chains from a single sample sequenced in a study of blood T cell repertoires in COVID-19. Produced via immunoSEQ multiplex PCR; TCRdb's table is partial and in-frame only. The sample records about 380,000 clones, around 87% being singletons. The sample consisted of PBMCs or T cells enriched from blood (not recorded which). These receptors were taken from a young man who had recovered from COVID-19.

This clone appeared once. The genes are TRBV6-4 and TRBJ1-2, with 10 bases that match TRBD1. CDR3 length: 18 amino acids. The germline CDR1 and CDR2 sequences are MRHNA and SNTAGT. Trimming removed 1 base from V and 0 bases from J; junction bases left unmatched: 8. This CDR3 is CASSDYGQGGKANYGYTF. CDR3 nucleotide sequence: TGTGCCAGCAGTGACTACGGACAGGGGGGAAAGGCTAACTATGGCTACACCTTC.

The V call is TRBV29-1, the J call TRBJ1-1; D is perhaps TRBD1 (5 bases). V shed 5 bases and J shed 0 bases, with 16 bases lying between them. The length of the CDR3 is 15 residues. Germline loops: CDR1 SQVTM, CDR2 ANQGSEA. The CDR3 loop is CSVPSDRGVNTEAFF. CDR3 nucleotide sequence: TGCAGCGTTCCCTCCGACAGAGGAGTGAACACTGAAGCTTTCTTT. The entire variable domain, with the rest obtained from reference TRBV29-1 and TRBJ1-1, is as follows: SAVISQKPSRDICQRGTSLTIQCQVDSQVTMMFWYRQQPGQSLTLIATANQGSEATYESGFVIDKFPISRPNLTFSTLTVSNMSPEDSSIYLCSVPSDRGVNTEAFFGQGTRLTVV.

The chain employs TRBV2 and TRBJ1-5; perhaps TRBD1 as D (5 bases). Germline CDR1 reads SNHLY; CDR2 reads FYNNEI. V lost 7 bases to trimming and J lost 1 base, with 8 bases between them. This CDR3 spans 13 amino acids. The CDR3 spells CASMGQSNQPQHF. The CDR3 DNA reads as TGTGCCAGCATGGGGCAGAGCAATCAGCCCCAGCATTTT.

This clone occurred once. The chain uses TRBV4-3 and TRBJ1-2; D is undetermined. V was shortened by 0 bases and J by 3 bases, with 11 bases between the two germline ends. The CDR3 sequence is 15 residues long. Germline assignment: CDR1 LGHNA and CDR2 YSLEER. The CDR3: CASSQDAGSDYGYTF. CDR3 coding DNA: TGCGCCAGCAGCCAAGACGCGGGGTCGGACTATGGCTACACCTTC.

CDR3 protein: CAISDFDRGSGTEAFF. The CDR3, as DNA: TGTGCCATCAGTGATTTTGACAGGGGCTCGGGTACTGAAGCTTTCTTT. The chain links TRBV10-3 to TRBJ1-1; 8 positions match TRBD1. Germline V lookup: CDR1 ENHRY, CDR2 SYGVKD. The CDR3 extends over 16 amino acids. Trimming took 3 bases from V and 5 from J; bases not matched to a gene: 11.

The chain joins TRBV25-1 to TRBJ1-1; D possibly corresponds to TRBD1 (5 bases). CDR3 length: 12 amino acids. The germline V gene has CDR1 MGHDK and CDR2 SYGVNS. Trimming cost V 8 bases and J 4 bases, with 11 bases left between them. This CDR3 reads CASAGDVTEAFF. The CDR3 DNA is TGTGCCAGCGCGGGGGACGTCACTGAAGCTTTCTTT.

The sample holds one count of this clone. This sequence joins TRBV5-6 and TRBJ1-2; 9 nucleotides align to TRBD1. The CDR3 has 13 residues. V dropped 4 bases and J dropped 6; count of bases not matched to a gene: 4. CDR1 is SGHDT and CDR2 is YYEEEE in the germline V gene. Here the CDR3 reads CASSPRQGDGYTF. The CDR3, as DNA: TGTGCCAGCAGCCCCCGACAGGGGGATGGCTACACCTTC.

The CDR3 DNA reads TGTGCCAGCAGCTTCGGTAGGACTACGTCCTACGAGCAGTACTTC. Translation gives CASSFGRTTSYEQYF. This sequence joins TRBV7-9 and TRBJ2-7; TRBD2 might be the D (6 bases). Per the germline V gene, CDR1 is SEHNR and CDR2 is FQNEAQ (reference sequence). Trimming stripped 3 bases from V and 1 base from J, with 13 bases between. The length of the CDR3 is 15 residues.